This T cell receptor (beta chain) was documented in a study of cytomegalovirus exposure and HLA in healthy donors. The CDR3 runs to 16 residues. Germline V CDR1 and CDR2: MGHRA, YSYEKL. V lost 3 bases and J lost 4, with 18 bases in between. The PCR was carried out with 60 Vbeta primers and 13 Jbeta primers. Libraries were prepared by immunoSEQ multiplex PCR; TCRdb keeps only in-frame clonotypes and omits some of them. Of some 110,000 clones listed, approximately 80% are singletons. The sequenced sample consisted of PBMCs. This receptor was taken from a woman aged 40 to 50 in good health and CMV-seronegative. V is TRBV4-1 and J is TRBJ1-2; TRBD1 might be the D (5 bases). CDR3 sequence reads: CASSQPTDSHRYGYTF. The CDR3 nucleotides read TGCGCCAGCAGCCAGCCAACAGACAGCCACCGCTATGGCTACACCTTC.